This TCR beta chain appears in the sequencing data of a study of post-analysis software for immune sequencing data (dated by TCRdb to between 2015 and 2017). As for the study more broadly: The recorded disease courses included relapsing-remitting, secondary progressive and progressive-relapsing multiple sclerosis, and some patients had no subtype annotation. The patient repertoires were set against about 10 previously published healthy control repertoires from donors whose ages ranged from about 6 to 25 years. A subset of samples was prepared in parallel using single-end sample barcoding, then pooled and co-amplified after Illumina adapter ligation.

About this clonotype: Its cognate antigen has yet to be identified. No much larger clone exists at a distance of one base, and base qualities are not known.

Between the V and J ends, shortened by 3 bases and 3 bases respectively, the junction contains 20 bases. The germline V gene (reference sequence) supplies CDR1 LGHDT and CDR2 YNNKEL. The CDR3 sequence holds 17 residues, the cysteine and phenylalanine included. Only the CDR3 part of the read is kept: 51 bases, read in frame from the first base. Here is what the overall study found, with its caveats: The control group was slightly older than the multiple sclerosis patient group. Patients showed significantly higher frequencies than controls for about 5 TRBV segments, among them TRBV5-6, TRBV5-1 and TRBV20-1. When samples were clustered directly using the F measure, samples prepared in the same batch co-clustered strongly, which prompted a batch-effect correction. Multiple sclerosis patients had significantly lower normalized Chao1 diversity than controls, a result that suggests substantial peripheral T-cell clonal expansion.

Libraries were made using PCR. This sample was sequenced with an Illumina HiSeq 2500. Unique molecular identifiers were incorporated into TCR beta cDNA libraries to reduce PCR and sequencing biases. Some 500,000 cDNA molecules were obtained for every 1 to 10 million input T cells, so each molecule roughly corresponded to one T cell. The patient libraries were prepared and sequenced with the same protocol used for the earlier healthy control dataset. Samples belonging to the same batch were prepared together, multiplexed and sequenced on a shared HiSeq lane. Regarding the original processing steps: Raw barcoded reads were processed with MIGEC, and single-read molecular identifier groups were discarded before consensus assembly and CDR3 extraction. Clonotype tables were post-analysed with VDJtools, and diversity was normalized by down-sampling all datasets to the smallest sample size. In repertoire overlap clustering, CDR3 amino acid sequences, but not nucleotide sequences, were matched to correct batch-related cross-sample contamination. The raw public data were reprocessed by TCRdb itself: fastp quality trimming at Q25, MiXCR clonotype calling, in-frame beta chains only. Rows merge per CDR3 protein into single entries with the most common DNA and genes. TCRdb's processing, not the authors' own work, is the source of the V and J calls. The sample table contains 740,000 or so distinct CDR3 sequences; only one count was recorded for 53% of them. 4.6% of the sample belongs to the ten largest clones.

To demonstrate the VDJtools post-analysis software, TCR beta repertoires were profiled from the peripheral blood of 10 to 15 young patients with multiple sclerosis. The multiple sclerosis patients were children and adolescents between roughly 6 and 17 years of age. The sample was blood. The chain uses TRBV3-1 and TRBJ2-5; the D call is tentative, TRBD1 or TRBD2, as each matches 5 bases. The clonotype comes from a girl aged 10-17 years with multiple sclerosis. CDR3 reads: CASSHSPGTNSEETQYF. The DNA sequence is TGTGCCAGCAGCCATTCCCCCGGGACCAACTCCGAAGAGACCCAGTACTTC.